This is a list of T cell receptor beta chains from one sample in a study of blood T cell repertoires in COVID-19. Some clones are missing from TCRdb's copy, which holds only in-frame ones; the method was immunoSEQ multiplex PCR. In the table there are about 240,000 clones, 80% to 90% of which are singletons. The sequenced sample was PBMCs or T cells enriched from blood (not recorded which). Receptors originate from a woman in her twenties or thirties who had recovered from COVID-19. CDR3s include the opening cysteine and the closing phenylalanine or tryptophan. The order of the fields is CDR3 protein, CDR3 DNA, D gene, J gene, clone size, V gene. A D gene is named only where the DNA matches it firmly. Only some rows state a clone size, as once, few, many or a class for expanded clones.

cdr3_aa: CASSVRSEQYF
cdr3_nt: TGTGCCAGCAGTGTTAGGAGCGAGCAGTACTTC
d_call: NA
j_call: TRBJ2-7
clone_size: once
v_call: TRBV2

cdr3_aa: CASSSRQGTAEAFF
cdr3_nt: TGTGCCAGCAGTTCTAGACAGGGTACAGCTGAAGCTTTCTTT
d_call: TRBD1
j_call: TRBJ1-1
clone_size: NA
v_call: TRBV27

cdr3_aa: CASRVGTNNEQFF
cdr3_nt: TGTGCCAGCAGGGTCGGGACTAACAATGAGCAGTTCTTC
d_call: TRBD2
j_call: TRBJ2-1
clone_size: few
v_call: TRBV28

cdr3_aa: CASSPKSSRETQYF
cdr3_nt: TGTGCCAGCAGCCCCAAGTCTTCTCGGGAGACCCAGTACTTC
d_call: NA
j_call: TRBJ2-5
clone_size: NA
v_call: TRBV9

cdr3_aa: CASSGGGTYEQYF
cdr3_nt: TGTGCCAGCAGTGGGGGCGGCACCTACGAGCAGTACTTC
d_call: NA
j_call: TRBJ2-7
clone_size: once
v_call: TRBV7-9

cdr3_aa: CSASLEAGNTIYF
cdr3_nt: TGCAGTGCTAGTCTAGAGGCCGGAAACACCATATATTTT
d_call: NA
j_call: TRBJ1-3
clone_size: NA
v_call: TRBV20-1

cdr3_aa: CASSPGGRTEAFF
cdr3_nt: TGTGCCAGCAGCCCCGGGGGGAGGACTGAAGCTTTCTTT
d_call: NA
j_call: TRBJ1-1
clone_size: few
v_call: TRBV9

cdr3_aa: CASSLILGGTGELFF
cdr3_nt: TGTGCCAGCAGCTTAATTTTGGGCGGGACCGGGGAGCTGTTTTTT
d_call: NA
j_call: TRBJ2-2
clone_size: NA
v_call: TRBV7-2

cdr3_aa: CAWSRRLVDRGNGYTF
cdr3_nt: TGTGCCTGGAGTCGACGGTTAGTCGACAGGGGGAATGGCTACACCTTC
d_call: TRBD1
j_call: TRBJ1-2
clone_size: once
v_call: TRBV30

cdr3_aa: CASSARGGQGLDEQYF
cdr3_nt: TGTGCCAGCAGCGCGAGAGGGGGACAGGGTTTAGACGAGCAGTACTTC
d_call: TRBD1
j_call: TRBJ2-7
clone_size: NA
v_call: TRBV9

cdr3_aa: CASGPGEGQGTQYF
cdr3_nt: TGTGCTAGTGGTCCCGGTGAGGGACAGGGTACGCAGTATTTT
d_call: TRBD1
j_call: TRBJ2-3
clone_size: NA
v_call: TRBV12-5

cdr3_aa: CASGQIPYEQYF
cdr3_nt: TGTGCCAGCGGCCAGATACCCTACGAGCAGTACTTC
d_call: NA
j_call: TRBJ2-7
clone_size: NA
v_call: TRBV11-2

cdr3_aa: CAGGSGANVLTF
cdr3_nt: TGTGCCGGAGGGTCTGGGGCCAACGTCCTGACTTTC
d_call: NA
j_call: TRBJ2-6
clone_size: NA
v_call: TRBV2

cdr3_aa: CASSIGQGGTGELFF
cdr3_nt: TGTGCCAGTAGTATCGGACAGGGAGGCACCGGGGAGCTGTTTTTT
d_call: TRBD1
j_call: TRBJ2-2
clone_size: NA
v_call: TRBV19

cdr3_aa: CASGDGGIRAFF
cdr3_nt: TGTGCCAGTGGGGACGGAGGGATACGAGCTTTCTTT
d_call: NA
j_call: TRBJ1-1
clone_size: NA
v_call: TRBV6-5

cdr3_aa: CASSLPGPAGRNEQFF
cdr3_nt: TGTGCCAGCAGCTTGCCAGGACCAGCGGGTCGTAATGAGCAGTTCTTC
d_call: NA
j_call: TRBJ2-1
clone_size: NA
v_call: TRBV5-6

cdr3_aa: CASSPGHGDYNEQFF
cdr3_nt: TGTGCCAGCTCACCCGGACATGGAGATTACAATGAGCAGTTCTTC
d_call: NA
j_call: TRBJ2-1
clone_size: NA
v_call: TRBV18

cdr3_aa: CASSFFQGPSNQPQHF
cdr3_nt: TGTGCCAGCAGTTTTTTCCAGGGGCCCTCCAATCAGCCCCAGCATTTT
d_call: NA
j_call: TRBJ1-5
clone_size: NA
v_call: TRBV5-8

cdr3_aa: CASSAGPEDSEQFF
cdr3_nt: TGTGCCAGCAGCGCCGGCCCAGAGGACAGTGAGCAGTTCTTC
d_call: NA
j_call: TRBJ2-1
clone_size: NA
v_call: TRBV9

cdr3_aa: CASSHTGTVNTGELFF
cdr3_nt: TGCGCCAGCAGCCATACCGGGACAGTGAACACCGGGGAGCTGTTTTTT
d_call: TRBD1
j_call: TRBJ2-2
clone_size: many
v_call: TRBV4-3

cdr3_aa: CSVEDLQDSPTNEKLFF
cdr3_nt: TGCAGCGTTGAAGATCTTCAGGACAGCCCAACTAATGAAAAACTGTTTTTT
d_call: NA
j_call: TRBJ1-4
clone_size: NA
v_call: TRBV29-1

cdr3_aa: CASSPQANYGYTF
cdr3_nt: TGTGCCAGCAGCCCTCAGGCTAACTATGGCTACACCTTC
d_call: NA
j_call: TRBJ1-2
clone_size: NA
v_call: TRBV5-6

cdr3_aa: CASSHGGGMNTEAFF
cdr3_nt: TGTGCCAGCAGTCACGGGGGAGGCATGAACACTGAAGCTTTCTTT
d_call: NA
j_call: TRBJ1-1
clone_size: NA
v_call: TRBV28

cdr3_aa: CASSYGLTSRDEQYF
cdr3_nt: TGTGCCAGCAGTTACGGTTTGACTAGCAGGGACGAGCAGTACTTC
d_call: TRBD2
j_call: TRBJ2-7
clone_size: once
v_call: TRBV6-5

cdr3_aa: CASSLKRELYNEQFF
cdr3_nt: TGTGCCAGCAGCTTGAAGCGGGAGCTCTACAATGAGCAGTTCTTC
d_call: TRBD2
j_call: TRBJ2-1
clone_size: NA
v_call: TRBV5-4

cdr3_aa: CASSLAQEYYGYTF
cdr3_nt: TGTGCCAGCAGCTTAGCGCAGGAATACTATGGCTACACCTTC
d_call: NA
j_call: TRBJ1-2
clone_size: NA
v_call: TRBV7-2

cdr3_aa: CASSKQSGREYEQYF
cdr3_nt: TGTGCCAGCAGCAAACAGAGCGGGAGAGAGTACGAGCAGTACTTC
d_call: TRBD2
j_call: TRBJ2-7
clone_size: NA
v_call: TRBV7-2

cdr3_aa: CASSLDSGLTGELFF
cdr3_nt: TGTGCTAGCAGCTTAGACTCAGGACTTACCGGGGAGCTGTTTTTT
d_call: NA
j_call: TRBJ2-2
clone_size: NA
v_call: TRBV7-7

cdr3_aa: CASSSTTNLGPGELFF
cdr3_nt: TGTGCCAGCAGCTCGACGACAAATCTGGGGCCCGGGGAGCTGTTTTTT
d_call: NA
j_call: TRBJ2-2
clone_size: NA
v_call: TRBV7-9

cdr3_aa: CASSPSRGVGNEQFF
cdr3_nt: TGTGCCAGCAGCCCGTCGCGCGGAGTTGGCAATGAGCAGTTCTTC
d_call: NA
j_call: TRBJ2-1
clone_size: NA
v_call: TRBV3-1/TRBV3-2

cdr3_aa: CASSSTSGRARDGELFF
cdr3_nt: TGTGCCAGCAGTTCGACTAGCGGGAGGGCCAGAGACGGGGAGCTGTTTTTT
d_call: TRBD2
j_call: TRBJ2-2
clone_size: NA
v_call: TRBV27

cdr3_aa: CASSFYRGQETQYF
cdr3_nt: TGTGCCAGCAGTTTTTACAGGGGGCAAGAGACCCAGTACTTC
d_call: TRBD1
j_call: TRBJ2-5
clone_size: NA
v_call: TRBV28

cdr3_aa: CASSKAMGRGTEAFF
cdr3_nt: TGTGCCAGCAGTAAGGCCATGGGGAGAGGCACTGAAGCTTTCTTT
d_call: NA
j_call: TRBJ1-1
clone_size: NA
v_call: TRBV28

cdr3_aa: CASSQSDRGHSLSTDTQYF
cdr3_nt: TGCGCCAGCAGTCAGTCCGACAGGGGGCACTCACTTAGCACAGATACGCAGTATTTT
d_call: TRBD1
j_call: TRBJ2-3
clone_size: NA
v_call: TRBV23-1

cdr3_aa: CASNPGTGVNYGYTF
cdr3_nt: TGCGCCAGCAACCCGGGGACAGGGGTTAACTATGGCTACACCTTC
d_call: TRBD1
j_call: TRBJ1-2
clone_size: NA
v_call: TRBV4-3

cdr3_aa: CASSSYSPVGRNEQFF
cdr3_nt: TGTGCCAGCAGCTCCTACTCCCCGGTCGGTAGAAATGAGCAGTTCTTC
d_call: NA
j_call: TRBJ2-1
clone_size: NA
v_call: TRBV7-2

cdr3_aa: CASSVSHREGADTQYF
cdr3_nt: TGTGCCAGCAGCGTATCCCATCGGGAGGGTGCAGATACGCAGTATTTT
d_call: TRBD2
j_call: TRBJ2-3
clone_size: NA
v_call: TRBV9

cdr3_aa: CASSSGGGIFNEQFF
cdr3_nt: TGTGCCAGCAGCTCGGGAGGGGGTATTTTCAATGAGCAGTTCTTC
d_call: TRBD2
j_call: TRBJ2-1
clone_size: NA
v_call: TRBV9

cdr3_aa: CASSQDGVAGAGGYTF
cdr3_nt: TGTGCCAGCAGCCAAGATGGTGTCGCGGGGGCGGGTGGCTACACCTTC
d_call: NA
j_call: TRBJ1-2
clone_size: NA
v_call: TRBV3-1/TRBV3-2

cdr3_aa: CASSLNTMRGRGIGYTF
cdr3_nt: TGTGCCAGCAGCTTAAATACCATGAGGGGGCGAGGTATAGGCTACACCTTC
d_call: TRBD1
j_call: TRBJ1-2
clone_size: NA
v_call: TRBV7-2

cdr3_aa: CASSPWSPPGSPLHF
cdr3_nt: TGTGCCAGCAGTCCATGGAGTCCGCCAGGGTCACCCCTCCACTTT
d_call: NA
j_call: TRBJ1-6
clone_size: NA
v_call: TRBV27

cdr3_aa: CASSSGQPQHF
cdr3_nt: TGTGCCAGTAGTTCGGGACAGCCCCAGCATTTT
d_call: NA
j_call: TRBJ1-5
clone_size: NA
v_call: TRBV19

cdr3_aa: CASSLSDEQYF
cdr3_nt: TGTGCCAGCAGTTTGAGCGACGAGCAGTACTTC
d_call: NA
j_call: TRBJ2-7
clone_size: NA
v_call: TRBV28

cdr3_aa: CASAAGVDGDTQYF
cdr3_nt: TGCGCCTCAGCAGCGGGGGTAGACGGGGATACGCAGTATTTT
d_call: TRBD2
j_call: TRBJ2-3
clone_size: NA
v_call: TRBV5-1

cdr3_aa: CASTSAGSSYNEQFF
cdr3_nt: TGTGCCAGCACCTCTGCGGGAAGCTCCTACAATGAGCAGTTCTTC
d_call: NA
j_call: TRBJ2-1
clone_size: NA
v_call: TRBV7-9

cdr3_aa: CASSQEGHSNTEAFF
cdr3_nt: TGCGCCAGCAGCCAAGAAGGACACTCTAACACTGAAGCTTTCTTT
d_call: NA
j_call: TRBJ1-1
clone_size: NA
v_call: TRBV4-3

cdr3_aa: CASSLVPPGQGREKRTEAFF
cdr3_nt: TGTGCCAGCAGTTTGGTCCCGCCGGGACAGGGAAGGGAAAAGAGGACTGAAGCTTTCTTT
d_call: TRBD1
j_call: TRBJ1-1
clone_size: NA
v_call: TRBV27

cdr3_aa: CASSPGQGNGYTF
cdr3_nt: TGTGCCAGCAGTCCGGGACAGGGGAATGGCTACACCTTC
d_call: TRBD1
j_call: TRBJ1-2
clone_size: NA
v_call: TRBV6-5